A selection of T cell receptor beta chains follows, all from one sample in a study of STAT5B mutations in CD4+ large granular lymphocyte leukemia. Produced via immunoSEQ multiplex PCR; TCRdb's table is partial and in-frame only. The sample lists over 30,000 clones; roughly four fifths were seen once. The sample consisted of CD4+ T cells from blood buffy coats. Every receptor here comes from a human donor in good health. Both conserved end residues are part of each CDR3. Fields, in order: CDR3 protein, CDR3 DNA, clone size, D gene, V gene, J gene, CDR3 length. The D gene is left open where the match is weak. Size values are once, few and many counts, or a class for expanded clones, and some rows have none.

CDR3aa: CASTGFIGPTEAFF
CDR3nt: TGTGCCAGTACCGGGTTTATCGGGCCCACTGAAGCTTTCTTT
abundance: NA
d_gene: NA
v_gene: TRBV19
j_gene: TRBJ1-1
len: 14

CDR3aa: CASSPGLAGESDTQYF
CDR3nt: TGCGCCAGCAGCCCGGGACTAGCGGGAGAATCAGATACGCAGTATTTT
abundance: NA
d_gene: TRBD2
v_gene: TRBV5-1
j_gene: TRBJ2-3
len: 16

CDR3aa: CASSLNRAGELFF
CDR3nt: TGTGCCAGCAGTCTAAACAGGGCCGGGGAGCTGTTTTTT
abundance: few
d_gene: NA
v_gene: TRBV28
j_gene: TRBJ2-2
len: 13

CDR3aa: CATSRGRGGRARSGELFF
CDR3nt: TGTGCCACCAGCAGGGGTCGGGGCGGGAGGGCCCGTAGCGGGGAGCTGTTTTTT
abundance: NA
d_gene: TRBD2
v_gene: TRBV15
j_gene: TRBJ2-2
len: 18

CDR3aa: CASSRDSLNTEAFF
CDR3nt: TGTGCCAGCAGCCGGGACAGCCTGAACACTGAAGCTTTCTTT
abundance: NA
d_gene: TRBD1
v_gene: TRBV11-2
j_gene: TRBJ1-1
len: 14

CDR3aa: CASSSGGGFYNEQFF
CDR3nt: TGTGCCAGCAGCTCTGGCGGCGGCTTCTACAATGAGCAGTTCTTC
abundance: NA
d_gene: NA
v_gene: TRBV7-3
j_gene: TRBJ2-1
len: 15

CDR3aa: CASSLSRPDNEQFF
CDR3nt: TGCGCCAGCAGCTTATCGCGGCCCGACAATGAGCAGTTCTTC
abundance: NA
d_gene: NA
v_gene: TRBV5-1
j_gene: TRBJ2-1
len: 14

CDR3aa: CASSRGRENSPLHF
CDR3nt: TGTGCCAGCAGCCGGGGCAGGGAAAATTCACCCCTCCACTTT
abundance: NA
d_gene: NA
v_gene: TRBV6-5
j_gene: TRBJ1-6
len: 14

CDR3aa: CASRTRSSAQVYEQYF
CDR3nt: TGTGCCAGCAGAACCCGGTCGAGCGCTCAGGTCTACGAGCAGTACTTC
abundance: NA
d_gene: NA
v_gene: TRBV6-6
j_gene: TRBJ2-7
len: 16

CDR3aa: CASSFGAGAYNEQFF
CDR3nt: TGTGCCAGCAGCTTCGGAGCGGGGGCCTACAATGAGCAGTTCTTC
abundance: NA
d_gene: TRBD2
v_gene: TRBV11-2
j_gene: TRBJ2-1
len: 15

CDR3aa: CASSQGVRVIQETQYF
CDR3nt: TGTGCCAGCAGCCAAGGAGTAAGGGTAATCCAAGAGACCCAGTACTTC
abundance: few
d_gene: NA
v_gene: TRBV4-2
j_gene: TRBJ2-5
len: 16

CDR3aa: CASSQELGGWTYEQYF
CDR3nt: TGTGCCAGCAGCCAAGAACTAGGCGGGTGGACCTACGAGCAGTACTTC
abundance: NA
d_gene: NA
v_gene: TRBV4-2
j_gene: TRBJ2-7
len: 16

CDR3aa: CASSQGRGARTEAFF
CDR3nt: TGTGCCAGCAGCCAAGGGAGGGGGGCCAGGACTGAAGCTTTCTTT
abundance: NA
d_gene: NA
v_gene: TRBV6-1
j_gene: TRBJ1-1
len: 15

CDR3aa: CASSYRMGENQETQYF
CDR3nt: TGTGCCAGCAGTTACCGAATGGGAGAAAACCAAGAGACCCAGTACTTC
abundance: NA
d_gene: NA
v_gene: TRBV6-5
j_gene: TRBJ2-5
len: 16

CDR3aa: CASSWGWTSGRPKETQYF
CDR3nt: TGTGCCAGCAGCTGGGGATGGACTAGCGGGAGACCTAAAGAGACCCAGTACTTC
abundance: NA
d_gene: TRBD2
v_gene: TRBV5-6
j_gene: TRBJ2-5
len: 18

CDR3aa: CASSRQEDTDTQYF
CDR3nt: TGTGCCAGCTCACGGCAGGAGGACACAGATACGCAGTATTTT
abundance: NA
d_gene: NA
v_gene: TRBV18
j_gene: TRBJ2-3
len: 14

CDR3aa: CASSQDPGSSYEQYF
CDR3nt: TGTGCCAGCAGCCAAGACCCCGGGAGCTCCTACGAGCAGTACTTC
abundance: NA
d_gene: NA
v_gene: TRBV14
j_gene: TRBJ2-7
len: 15

CDR3aa: CASSPVQGGRGSLWAFF
CDR3nt: TGTGCCAGCTCACCCGTCCAGGGTGGTAGGGGGTCTTTGTGGGCTTTCTTT
abundance: NA
d_gene: NA
v_gene: TRBV18
j_gene: TRBJ1-1
len: 17

CDR3aa: CASSAPGVLETTQYF
CDR3nt: TGTGCCAGCAGCGCTCCGGGAGTTCTCGAAACGACCCAGTACTTC
abundance: NA
d_gene: NA
v_gene: TRBV27
j_gene: TRBJ2-5
len: 15

CDR3aa: CAWSVHLGGLGTDTQYF
CDR3nt: TGTGCCTGGAGTGTACATCTTGGAGGGCTGGGCACAGATACGCAGTATTTT
abundance: NA
d_gene: NA
v_gene: TRBV30
j_gene: TRBJ2-3
len: 17

CDR3aa: CASSIGTSGGADTQYF
CDR3nt: TGTGCCAGTAGTATCGGAACTAGCGGGGGCGCAGATACGCAGTATTTT
abundance: NA
d_gene: TRBD2
v_gene: TRBV19
j_gene: TRBJ2-3
len: 16

CDR3aa: CASTSGSGTGELFF
CDR3nt: TGTGCCAGCACCAGCGGGAGTGGCACCGGGGAGCTGTTTTTT
abundance: NA
d_gene: TRBD2
v_gene: TRBV6-4
j_gene: TRBJ2-2
len: 14

CDR3aa: CASSLSEGPQETQYF
CDR3nt: TGTGCCAGCAGTTTATCAGAGGGGCCCCAAGAGACCCAGTACTTC
abundance: NA
d_gene: NA
v_gene: TRBV28
j_gene: TRBJ2-5
len: 15

CDR3aa: CASRPTPGQGRYGAEAFF
CDR3nt: TGTGCCAGCAGACCTACCCCGGGACAGGGTCGTTATGGAGCTGAAGCTTTCTTT
abundance: NA
d_gene: TRBD1
v_gene: TRBV5-4
j_gene: TRBJ1-1
len: 18

CDR3aa: CASSPSDRGSYGYTF
CDR3nt: TGTGCCAGCAGCCCATCGGACCGGGGGTCCTATGGCTACACCTTC
abundance: NA
d_gene: NA
v_gene: TRBV4-2
j_gene: TRBJ1-2
len: 15

CDR3aa: CASSVNSGLIQETQYF
CDR3nt: TGTGCCAGCAGCGTTAATAGTGGTTTAATCCAAGAGACCCAGTACTTC
abundance: NA
d_gene: NA
v_gene: TRBV7-6
j_gene: TRBJ2-5
len: 16

CDR3aa: CASRSLQGNNSPLHF
CDR3nt: TGTGCCAGCAGAAGTCTACAGGGGAATAATTCACCCCTCCACTTT
abundance: NA
d_gene: TRBD1
v_gene: TRBV11-2
j_gene: TRBJ1-6
len: 15

CDR3aa: CASSLVRLGGGRPLDAGELFF
CDR3nt: TGCGCCAGCAGCTTGGTTCGCTTAGGTGGCGGGAGGCCCCTCGATGCCGGGGAGCTGTTTTTT
abundance: NA
d_gene: TRBD2
v_gene: TRBV5-1
j_gene: TRBJ2-2
len: 21

CDR3aa: CASSPLAGVPEQYF
CDR3nt: TGTGCCAGCAGCCCACTAGCGGGAGTGCCCGAGCAGTACTTC
abundance: NA
d_gene: TRBD2
v_gene: TRBV7-2
j_gene: TRBJ2-7
len: 14

CDR3aa: CAWDSGTGYRTDTQYF
CDR3nt: TGTGCCTGGGACTCCGGGACAGGGTACCGCACAGATACGCAGTATTTT
abundance: NA
d_gene: TRBD1
v_gene: TRBV30
j_gene: TRBJ2-3
len: 16

CDR3aa: CASSEGVLAGRPPPETQYF
CDR3nt: TGTGCCAGCAGTGAAGGAGTACTAGCGGGGAGACCCCCACCAGAGACCCAGTACTTC
abundance: NA
d_gene: TRBD2
v_gene: TRBV6-1
j_gene: TRBJ2-5
len: 19

CDR3aa: CASSYSLGGPDTIYF
CDR3nt: TGTGCCAGCAGTTACTCGCTGGGGGGGCCTGACACCATATATTTT
abundance: NA
d_gene: NA
v_gene: TRBV6-5
j_gene: TRBJ1-3
len: 15

CDR3aa: CASSFFLGTIYNEQFF
CDR3nt: TGTGCCAGCAGCTTTTTTCTAGGGACAATCTACAATGAGCAGTTCTTC
abundance: NA
d_gene: NA
v_gene: TRBV5-4
j_gene: TRBJ2-1
len: 16

CDR3aa: CASSDRGTYEQYF
CDR3nt: TGTGCCAGCAGTGACAGGGGGACCTACGAGCAGTACTTC
abundance: NA
d_gene: TRBD1
v_gene: TRBV6-1
j_gene: TRBJ2-7
len: 13

CDR3aa: CASSLSLANYEQYF
CDR3nt: TGTGCCAGCAGCTTGTCACTAGCGAACTACGAGCAGTACTTC
abundance: few
d_gene: TRBD2
v_gene: TRBV7-9
j_gene: TRBJ2-7
len: 14

CDR3aa: CASSFAVGGELFF
CDR3nt: TGTGCCAGCAGCTTCGCTGTGGGCGGGGAGCTGTTTTTT
abundance: few
d_gene: NA
v_gene: TRBV7-9
j_gene: TRBJ2-2
len: 13

CDR3aa: CASSLTSGSSYEQYF
CDR3nt: TGTGCCAGCAGCTTGACTAGCGGGAGCTCCTACGAGCAGTACTTC
abundance: NA
d_gene: TRBD2
v_gene: TRBV11-2
j_gene: TRBJ2-7
len: 15

CDR3aa: CASSLSLQGPDTQYF
CDR3nt: TGTGCCAGCAGCTTGTCCCTTCAGGGTCCAGATACGCAGTATTTT
abundance: NA
d_gene: NA
v_gene: TRBV5-4
j_gene: TRBJ2-3
len: 15

CDR3aa: CASSLQGPGNTEAFF
CDR3nt: TGTGCCAGCAGCCTTCAGGGTCCGGGGAACACTGAAGCTTTCTTT
abundance: NA
d_gene: NA
v_gene: TRBV2
j_gene: TRBJ1-1
len: 15

CDR3aa: CASTGTDPNTEAFF
CDR3nt: TGTGCCAGCACTGGGACAGACCCCAACACTGAAGCTTTCTTT
abundance: NA
d_gene: TRBD1
v_gene: TRBV2
j_gene: TRBJ1-1
len: 14

CDR3aa: CASSQRTASYEQYF
CDR3nt: TGTGCCAGCAGCCAGCGGACAGCTTCCTACGAGCAGTACTTC
abundance: NA
d_gene: NA
v_gene: TRBV7-2
j_gene: TRBJ2-7
len: 14

CDR3aa: CASSLTGFSTDTQYF
CDR3nt: TGTGCCAGCAGCTTGACAGGTTTTAGCACAGATACGCAGTATTTT
abundance: NA
d_gene: NA
v_gene: TRBV5-5
j_gene: TRBJ2-3
len: 15

CDR3aa: CASSYGQGKNTEAFF
CDR3nt: TGTGCCAGCAGTTACGGACAGGGAAAGAACACTGAAGCTTTCTTT
abundance: NA
d_gene: TRBD1
v_gene: TRBV27
j_gene: TRBJ1-1
len: 15

CDR3aa: CASRRNPPNQPQHF
CDR3nt: TGTGCCAGCAGGAGGAACCCCCCTAATCAGCCCCAGCATTTT
abundance: NA
d_gene: NA
v_gene: TRBV21-1
j_gene: TRBJ1-5
len: 14

CDR3aa: CASSLDPTGSSGELFF
CDR3nt: TGTGCCAGCAGCTTAGACCCTACAGGGTCCAGCGGGGAGCTGTTTTTT
abundance: NA
d_gene: NA
v_gene: TRBV11-2
j_gene: TRBJ2-2
len: 16

CDR3aa: CASSEGSSREQYF
CDR3nt: TGTGCCAGCAGTGAAGGGAGTTCTAGAGAGCAGTACTTC
abundance: NA
d_gene: NA
v_gene: TRBV25-1
j_gene: TRBJ2-7
len: 13

CDR3aa: CASWDTNTGELFF
CDR3nt: TGTGCCAGTTGGGATACGAACACCGGGGAGCTGTTTTTT
abundance: NA
d_gene: NA
v_gene: TRBV27
j_gene: TRBJ2-2
len: 13

CDR3aa: CATATGSYEQYF
CDR3nt: TGTGCCACCGCAACAGGGTCGTACGAGCAGTACTTC
abundance: NA
d_gene: NA
v_gene: TRBV6-1
j_gene: TRBJ2-7
len: 12